This T cell receptor (beta chain) emerged from a study of T-cell memory formation after mild COVID-19. Study-wide points: Clones contracting across day 15 to 85 had a balanced CD4/CD8 profile; later expanding clones leaned CD4+.

As regards this clonotype: The antigen remains undetermined.

Germline CDR1 reads SGHRS; CDR2 reads YFSETQ. The ends lost 1 base at V and 7 bases at J; junction bases unmatched: 10. This CDR3 comprises 16 residues. Employing constant-segment primers, 5'RACE generated TCR alpha and TCR beta cDNA libraries bearing sample barcodes and UMIs. One entry per CDR3 protein, called by TCRdb with MiXCR from the 5' RACE reads. There are 550,000 to 700,000 distinct CDR3 sequences in the sample; more than 15% occur only once, and around 11% lies in the top ten. The TCR sequence derives from an adult woman who had mild COVID-19 (a few samples of this study predate the infection). Cell type and time point are not known. The chain is built from TRBV5-1 and TRBJ1-4, with 7 bases fitting TRBD1. Sequenced material: PBMCs or a T cell subset sorted from them (not recorded which). The DNA of the CDR3 is TGCGCCAGCAGCTTGTACCCGACAGGGACGTGTGAAAAACTGTTTTTT. Its translation is CASSLYPTGTCEKLFF.